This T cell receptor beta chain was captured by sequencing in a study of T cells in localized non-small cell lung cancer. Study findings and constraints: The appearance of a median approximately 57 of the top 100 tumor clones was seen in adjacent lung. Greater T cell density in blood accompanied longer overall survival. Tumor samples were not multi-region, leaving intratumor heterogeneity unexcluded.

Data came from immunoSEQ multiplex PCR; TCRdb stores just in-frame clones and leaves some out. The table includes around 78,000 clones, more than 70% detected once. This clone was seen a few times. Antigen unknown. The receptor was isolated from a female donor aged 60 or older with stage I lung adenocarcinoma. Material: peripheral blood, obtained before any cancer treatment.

The CDR3 sequence is CASSVASGSSYEQYF. The DNA of the CDR3 is TGTGCCAGCAGTGTCGCTAGCGGGAGCTCCTACGAGCAGTACTTC. The V gene is TRBV6-5, the J gene TRBJ2-7; 10 bases are a match to TRBD2. There are 15 residues in the CDR3. The V segment lost 5 bases and the J segment 0 bases; nucleotides outside the gene matches: 4. Germline CDR1 MNHEY, CDR2 SVGAGI.